This T cell receptor beta chain was obtained from a study of response to subunit inactivated influenza vaccine. Whole-study results and caveats: That few new T cells are recruited by each seasonal influenza vaccination was the authors' suggestion.

This clonotype was observed at least ten times. No antigen is known for it. From the RT-PCR reads, TCRdb called clonotypes with MiXCR, one entry per CDR3 protein. The sample has approximately 570,000 distinct CDR3 sequences, around 8% seen once. Sequencing was performed on PBMCs from blood, taken roughly 24 months after vaccination. The clonotype comes from a man between 50 and 75 years old who received an inactivated influenza vaccine.

The CDR3 spells CASSIAGDPTDTQYF. In nucleotides, the CDR3 is TGCGCCAGCAGCATTGCAGGGGACCCCACAGATACGCAGTATTTT. The J gene is TRBJ2-3, the V gene TRBV5-1; tentative D call: TRBD1 (6 bases). Trimming stripped 4 bases from V and 2 bases from J, with 14 bases between. Germline CDR1 reads SGHRS; CDR2 reads YFSETQ. The CDR3 length is 15 residues.